This T cell receptor beta chain was obtained from a study of beta chain features in type 1 diabetes. Isolated RNA was reverse transcribed in full, so expressed TCRB transcripts were sequenced. Produced via immunoSEQ multiplex PCR; TCRdb's table is partial and in-frame only. The table has hundreds of thousands of clones, about 9.3% seen once. CD4+ naive, central memory, regulatory and stem cell-like memory subsets were isolated by sorting on CD45RO/CCR7/CD25/CD127/CD95/CD27. Germline CDR1 MNHEY, CDR2 SVGAGI. V trimming: 6 bases; J trimming: 8 bases; junction bases outside the gene matches: 6. The CDR3 covers 13 residues.

This clonotype was obtained from a woman aged 18-29 years in good health. The V and J genes are TRBV6-5 and TRBJ2-1; TRBD1 matches 8 bases. Sequenced: naive CD4+ T cells from blood. CDR3 DNA: TGTGCCAGCAGCTCGGGACAGGTCCATGAGCAGTTCTTC. Translation gives CASSSGQVHEQFF.